These 5 T cell receptor beta chains share one sample of origin, sequenced in a study of cytomegalovirus exposure and HLA in healthy donors. The PCR ran on 60 Vbeta and 13 Jbeta primers. Sequencing used immunoSEQ multiplex PCR; TCRdb keeps in-frame clones, though not all of them. This sample has roughly 200,000 clones, with 65% to 90% found just once. Sequencing used PBMCs. These receptor sequences come from a woman aged 50 to 60 in good health and CMV-seronegative.

This chain links TRBV28 with TRBJ1-1; possible D gene TRBD1, 5 bases. V lost 10 bases and J lost 0, with 15 bases in between. CDR1 is MDHEN and CDR2 is SYDVKM in the germline V gene. The CDR3 has 14 amino acids. The CDR3 loop reads CATTAGGLNTEAFF. For the CDR3, the DNA is TGTGCCACCACGGCTGGGGGGTTGAACACTGAAGCTTTCTTT.

The chain carries TRBV14 and TRBJ1-4; 8 nucleotides agree with TRBD1. Germline V CDR1 and CDR2: SGHDN, FVKESK. J was trimmed by 3 bases and V by 4 bases; bases with no gene match: 7. The CDR3 spans 16 residues. The CDR3 region has the DNA TGTGCCAGCAGCCTTGGACAGGGTATATCTAATGAAAAACTGTTTTTT. It is translated as CASSLGQGISNEKLFF.

The rearrangement joins TRBV27 to TRBJ2-7, with 8 positions matching TRBD1. With 5 bases clipped from V and 1 base from J, the junction kept 10 bases outside the gene matches. The CDR3 runs 16 residues. The V gene's germline CDR1 is MNHEY and CDR2 SMNVEV (reference sequence). The CDR3 here is CASSLSDRGPSYEQYF. CDR3 bases: TGTGCCAGCAGTCTTTCTGACAGGGGCCCGTCCTACGAGCAGTACTTC.

This chain joins TRBV11-2 and TRBJ2-2; 11 bases agree with TRBD1. With V trimmed by 9 bases and J by 6 bases, 9 bases remained unmatched. Germline V gene data show CDR1 as SGHAT and CDR2 as FQNNGV. The CDR3 loop spans 15 amino acids. The CDR3 loop reads CASRRGTGGSGELFF. As DNA, the CDR3 is TGTGCCAGTAGACGGGGGACAGGGGGTTCCGGGGAGCTGTTTTTT.

This rearrangement joins TRBV7-8 to TRBJ1-5, with unresolved D. Trimming stripped 2 bases from V and 3 bases from J, with 8 bases between. The CDR3 runs to 14 residues. Germline V gene sequence: CDR1 SGHVS, CDR2 FQNEAQ. As DNA, the CDR3 is TGTGCCAGCAGCTTACAGGTAACCAATCAGCCCCAGCATTTT. This encodes CASSLQVTNQPQHF.